The subject of this entry is one T cell receptor beta chain. Alongside a J-beta primer mix, a sample-barcoded 5' primer served in a second PCR lasting roughly 6 to 11 cycles. TCRdb re-called the 5' RACE reads through MiXCR, storing one row per CDR3 protein. The data contain 700,000 or so distinct CDR3 sequences, approximately 22% of them seen just once; the ten biggest clones take up about 22%. This sample is part of a study of blood T cells in healthy people across ages. V gave up 5 bases and J gave up 7 bases; unmatched junction bases: 14. There are 17 residues in the CDR3. The chain recombines TRBV12-3 or TRBV12-4 with TRBJ2-1; 10 bases fit TRBD2. This clonotype originated in a man aged 65 to 79 in good health. The source material was blood. CDR3 loop: CASSLVGSGGRLNEQFF. CDR3 DNA sequence: TGTGCCAGCAGTCTAGTGGGTAGCGGGGGGAGATTAAATGAGCAGTTCTTC.